Given below is one T cell receptor beta chain in context. Antigen: not known. This sample stems from a study of a mutant IDH1 vaccine in newly diagnosed glioma. Points from the study as a whole: The occurrence of vaccine-induced immune responses was seen in more than 85% of patients.

Stated time point: week 47, end of study. Topical imiquimod accompanied each vaccine dose, which consisted of 300 ug of mutant IDH1 20-mer peptide. Method: immunoSEQ multiplex PCR; TCRdb's copy keeps in-frame clones and lacks some. The table records roughly 32,000 clones, approximately 89% of them present only once. Sequencing was performed on PBMCs, taken from a glioma patient whose treatment included an IDH1 peptide vaccine. This sequence was found in a middle-aged man with glioma.

The CDR3 DNA reads as TGTGCCAGCAGCTTAGATGGCGAGACCCAGTACTTC. Protein sequence: CASSLDGETQYF. This chain connects TRBV7-2 to TRBJ2-5; D not resolved. The CDR3 loop spans 12 amino acids. Germline V lookup: CDR1 SGHTA, CDR2 FQGNSA. Trimming pared 1 base from V and 5 bases from J, leaving 5 bases between.